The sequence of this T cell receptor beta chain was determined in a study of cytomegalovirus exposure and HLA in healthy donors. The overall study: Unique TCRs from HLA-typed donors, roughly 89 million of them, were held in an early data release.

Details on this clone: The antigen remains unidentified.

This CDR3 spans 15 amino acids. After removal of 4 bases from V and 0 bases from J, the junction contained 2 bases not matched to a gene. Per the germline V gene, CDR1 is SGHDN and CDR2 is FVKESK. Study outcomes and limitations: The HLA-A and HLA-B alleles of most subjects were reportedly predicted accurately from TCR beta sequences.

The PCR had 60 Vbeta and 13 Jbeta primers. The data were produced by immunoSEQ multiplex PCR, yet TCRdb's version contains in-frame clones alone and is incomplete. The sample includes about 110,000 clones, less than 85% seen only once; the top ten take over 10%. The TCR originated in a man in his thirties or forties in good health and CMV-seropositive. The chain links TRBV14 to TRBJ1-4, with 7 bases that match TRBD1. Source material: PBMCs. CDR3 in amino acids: CASSRTGSTNEKLFF. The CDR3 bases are TGTGCCAGCAGCCGGACAGGTTCAACTAATGAAAAACTGTTTTTT.